The text below deals with one TCR beta chain. As yet, its antigen is unknown. Template switching with 5'RACE generated the TCR cDNA and added a universal primer site and UMIs. TCRdb reprocessed the 5' RACE reads via MiXCR and lists one record per CDR3 protein. Among hundreds of thousands of distinct CDR3 sequences, about 15% were seen once, and the ten largest hold roughly a sixth. The data belong to a study of T cells after yellow fever vaccination. V lost 3 bases and J lost 4, with 15 bases in between. Germline CDR1 and CDR2: DFQATT and SNEGSKA (reference sequence). The CDR3 runs 14 residues. Overall study findings and caveats: Repertoires sorted by FACS could include abundant clonotypes that are contaminants from the bulk population. The booster response re-showed most primary clones: approximately 95% CD4, around 90% CD8. A minor fraction of clonotypes spanned both CD4 and CD8 compartments.

The chain recombines TRBV20-1 with TRBJ1-2, with D unclear. The material sequenced was PBMCs, taken 5 days after the first yellow fever vaccination. This TCR was sampled from a man between 18 and 35 years old who received the YFV17D yellow fever vaccine. CDR3 nucleotides: TGCAGTGCTAGTTGGCAGTCTTCTGGCTATGGCTACACCTTC. Its translation: CSASWQSSGYGYTF.